Each of the 5 T cell receptor beta chains below was sequenced from the same sample in a study of blood T cell repertoires in COVID-19. Using immunoSEQ multiplex PCR, the repertoire was profiled, and TCRdb retains in-frame clones only, with some absent. The sample holds fewer than 450,000 clones; about 90% are singletons and the top ten take 0.9% to 1.2%. The specimen was PBMCs or T cells enriched from blood (not recorded which). These receptors all come from a woman in her 30s who had recovered from COVID-19.

The chain links TRBV27 to TRBJ2-7; no firm D call. Germline CDR1 reads MNHEY; CDR2 reads SMNVEV (reference sequence). V was cut by 5 bases and J by 2 bases, with 19 bases left in between. The CDR3 is made up of 16 amino acids. The DNA of the CDR3 is TGTGCCAGCAGTCCCGGTACAGTCAAGCCCACCTACGAGCAGTACTTC. Translation gives CASSPGTVKPTYEQYF.

The rearrangement uses TRBV30 and TRBJ2-1; perhaps TRBD2 as D (7 bases). Germline CDR1 is GTSNPN and CDR2 is SVGIG (reference sequence). The CDR3 length is 15 residues. Trimming pared 4 bases from V and 6 bases from J, leaving 19 bases between. CDR3 loop: CAWTLGGGPANEQFF. Here the CDR3 DNA reads TGTGCCTGGACCCTAGGGGGGGGCCCGGCCAATGAGCAGTTCTTC.

This clone came up a few times. This chain joins TRBV2 and TRBJ2-7; tentatively, D is TRBD1 (5 bases). Germline values: CDR1 SNHLY, CDR2 FYNNEI. V was cut by 6 bases and J by 0 bases, with 21 bases left in between. This CDR3 region has 17 residues. DNA of the CDR3: TGTGCCAGCAGCCCTCTCACAGGACCAAGGAGCTCCTACGAGCAGTACTTC. It yields the protein CASSPLTGPRSSYEQYF. Together with reference TRBV2 and TRBJ2-7, the CDR3 gives the full variable domain: EPEVTQTPSHQVTQMGQEVILRCVPISNHLYFYWYRQILGQKVEFLVSFYNNEISEKSEIFDDQFSVERPDGSNFTLKIRSTKLEDSAMYFCASSPLTGPRSSYEQYFGPGTRLTVT.

This clone is a singleton in its sample. Here the CDR3 reads CASSQDNGTGGLNTEAFF. CDR3 bases: TGTGCCAGCAGCCAAGATAACGGGACAGGGGGTTTGAACACTGAAGCTTTCTTT. V usage is TRBV3-1 (or the pseudogene TRBV3-2) and J usage is TRBJ1-1; 11 positions agree with TRBD1. The CDR3 loop spans 18 amino acids. CDR1 is LGHDT and CDR2 is YNNKEL in the germline V gene (reference sequence). V lost 0 bases, J lost 0 bases, and 6 bases stayed unmatched.

This chain connects TRBV28 to TRBJ1-5; the match to TRBD1 covers 9 bases. The length of the CDR3 is 13 residues. Trimming cost V 8 bases and J 2 bases; bases outside gene matches: 1. Per germline, CDR1 MDHEN and CDR2 SYDVKM. The CDR3 protein is CASGQGRNQPQHF. The DNA of the CDR3 is TGTGCCAGCGGACAGGGGCGCAATCAGCCCCAGCATTTT.